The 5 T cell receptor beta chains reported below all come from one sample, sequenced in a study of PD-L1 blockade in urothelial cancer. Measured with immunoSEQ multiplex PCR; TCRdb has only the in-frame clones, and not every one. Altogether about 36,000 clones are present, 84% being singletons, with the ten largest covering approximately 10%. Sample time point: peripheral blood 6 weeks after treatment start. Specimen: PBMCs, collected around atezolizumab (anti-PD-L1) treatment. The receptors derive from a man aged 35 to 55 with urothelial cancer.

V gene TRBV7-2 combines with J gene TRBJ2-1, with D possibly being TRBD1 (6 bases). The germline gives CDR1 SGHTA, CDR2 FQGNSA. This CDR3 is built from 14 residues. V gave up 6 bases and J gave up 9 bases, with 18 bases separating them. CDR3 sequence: CASRTGQRRIEQFF. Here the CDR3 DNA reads TGTGCCAGCAGGACTGGACAGAGGCGTATTGAGCAGTTCTTC.

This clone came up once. The CDR3 region has the DNA TGCGCCAGCAAAACAGTCATGACGAACACTGAAGCTTTCTTT. It specifies CASKTVMTNTEAFF. V is TRBV5-1 and J is TRBJ1-1, with D uncertain. The CDR3 loop spans 14 amino acids. Germline loops: CDR1 SGHRS, CDR2 YFSETQ. V lost 6 bases, J lost 1 base, and 13 bases lay in between.

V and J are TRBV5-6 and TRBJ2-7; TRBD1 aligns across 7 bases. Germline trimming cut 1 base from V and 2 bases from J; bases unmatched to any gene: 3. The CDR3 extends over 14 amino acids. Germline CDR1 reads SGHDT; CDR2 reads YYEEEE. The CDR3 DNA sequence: TGTGCCAGCAGCTTGAGGCAGGGGGCCTACGAGCAGTACTTC. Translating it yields CASSLRQGAYEQYF.

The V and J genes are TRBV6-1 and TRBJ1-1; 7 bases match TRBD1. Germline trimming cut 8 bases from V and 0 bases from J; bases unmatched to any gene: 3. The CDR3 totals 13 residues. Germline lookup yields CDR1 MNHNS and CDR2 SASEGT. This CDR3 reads CASAGTVNTEAFF. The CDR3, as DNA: TGTGCCAGCGCCGGGACAGTGAACACTGAAGCTTTCTTT.

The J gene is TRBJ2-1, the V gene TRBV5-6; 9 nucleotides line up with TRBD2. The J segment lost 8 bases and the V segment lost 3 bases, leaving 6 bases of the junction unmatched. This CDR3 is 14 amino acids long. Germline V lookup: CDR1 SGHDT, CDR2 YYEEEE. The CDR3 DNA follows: TGTGCCAGCAGCTCGGTGCGGGGGGGGGATGAGCAGTTCTTC. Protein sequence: CASSSVRGGDEQFF.